The 6 T cell receptor beta chains listed next were all sequenced from one sample in a study of graft-versus-host responses after intestinal transplantation (dated by TCRdb to about 2021). For these TCRs, the target antigens are not known. Interpreted using the paper, the time point label stands for: cells obtained before transplantation from donor or recipient. Receptors were amplified or captured by the immunoSEQ multiplex PCR assay. The immuneACCESS repertoire file appears here via TCRdb, limited to in-frame rearrangements. These files lack a portion of the clones; in checked studies, under half of the deficit traces to unresolved V genes, and the cause of the others is not known. In all, the sample holds fewer than 120,000 clones, and around 95% of those were seen once. Around 0.55% of the sample belongs to the ten largest clones. The starting material was unstimulated CD8+ T cells sorted from spleen or lymph node cells, obtained before intestinal transplant. The receptors derive from a human donor who received an intestinal transplant.

CDR3 bases: TGCGCCAGCAGCCAAGGAGGGACCGATTACGAGCAGTACTTC. Its protein is CASSQGGTDYEQYF. The chain has TRBV4-1 and TRBJ2-7; D is tentatively TRBD1 or TRBD2 (5 bases each). V was cut by 1 base and J by 4 bases, with 11 bases left in between. Germline CDR1 is MGHRA and CDR2 is YSYEKL. CDR3 size: 14 residues.

The chain uses TRBV7-2 and TRBJ2-1; the match to TRBD2 covers 10 bases. CDR1 and CDR2 from the germline V gene are SGHTA and FQGNSA. The J segment lost 4 bases and the V segment lost 2 bases, leaving 8 bases of the junction unmatched. This CDR3 is built from 17 residues. CDR3 nucleotide sequence: TGTGCCAGCAGCTTATCGGCTAGCGGGAGTAAGTACAATGAGCAGTTCTTC. It encodes CASSLSASGSKYNEQFF.

This chain joins TRBV4-1 and TRBJ2-1, with TRBD2 matching over 8 bases. V lost 2 bases, J lost 0 bases, and 12 bases stayed unmatched. The germline CDR1 and CDR2 sequences are MGHRA and YSYEKL. This CDR3 region has 19 residues. CDR3 nucleotides: TGCGCCAGCAGCCAACCAGGGATGACTAGCGCGGACTCCTACAATGAGCAGTTCTTC. Translation gives CASSQPGMTSADSYNEQFF.

This sequence joins TRBV28 and TRBJ1-1; perhaps TRBD1 as D (5 bases). The CDR3 spans 12 residues. V shed 6 bases and J shed 6 bases, with 11 bases lying between them. Germline lookup yields CDR1 MDHEN and CDR2 SYDVKM. CDR3 sequence: CASSSGLPEAFF. Written as DNA, the CDR3 is TGTGCCAGCAGCTCAGGGCTACCTGAAGCTTTCTTT.

The V call is TRBV19, the J call TRBJ2-5; D is perhaps TRBD2 (5 bases). This CDR3 region has 13 residues. V shed 6 bases and J shed 9 bases, with 17 bases lying between them. Germline V gene data show CDR1 as LNHDA and CDR2 as SQIVND (reference sequence). This CDR3 is CASRPALFGAQYF. DNA of the CDR3: TGTGCCAGTAGACCGGCCCTATTCGGGGCCCAGTACTTC.

For this clone: Within the sample, other DNA sequences also encode this same CDR3. V gene TRBV9 combines with J gene TRBJ1-3, with D possibly TRBD1 on 5 matching bases. This CDR3 is built from 15 residues. Per germline, CDR1 SGDLS and CDR2 YYNGEE. V gave up 2 bases and J gave up 2 bases, with 11 bases separating them. The CDR3 reads CASSVGQGAGNTIYF. The CDR3 nucleotides read TGTGCCAGCAGCGTCGGTCAGGGTGCTGGAAACACCATATATTTT.